There are a few counts of the clone carrying this T cell receptor beta chain. Its antigen is unidentified. All donors were healthy, and all were Caucasian. The source of the sample is a study of identical twins. Trimming removed 7 bases from V and 6 bases from J, with 22 bases in between. Germline CDR1 is SQVTM and CDR2 is ANQGSEA. The length of the CDR3 is 14 residues. Via MiXCR, TCRdb re-called the 5' RACE reads, giving one row per CDR3 protein. The sample includes about 570,000 distinct CDR3 sequences, approximately 10% seen only once; the top ten take around 3.2%. The study's findings and limits: Excess sharing between twins was weaker in beta out-of-frame sequences.

The sample was also linked to a second study, of yellow fever vaccine responses in identical twins.

The sequence was collected from a woman aged 18 to 35 in good health. The source material was PBMCs. The chain recombines TRBV29-1 with TRBJ2-7; TRBD1 might be the D (6 bases). CDR3 protein: CSGGPGSPGPEQYF. CDR3 bases: TGCAGCGGGGGGCCGGGGAGCCCGGGACCCGAGCAGTACTTC.